Listed here are 7 T cell receptor beta chains from one sample, sequenced in a study of identical twins. TCRdb itself ran the 5' RACE reads through MiXCR, one entry per CDR3 protein. This table has around 510,000 distinct CDR3 sequences, 13% to 15% appearing once. These data were also reused for a study on yellow fever vaccine responses in identical twins.

The material sequenced was CD4+ T cells sorted from blood. The receptors originated from a woman aged 18-29 years in good health.

The chain is built from TRBV6-1 and TRBJ1-5, with TRBD1 as a possible D gene (6 bases). V lost 10 bases, J lost 7 bases, and 20 bases lay in between. CDR3 length: 14 residues. Germline V CDR1 and CDR2: MNHNS, SASEGT. The CDR3, as DNA: TGTGCCACTTTGGACAGCGGGCAGGGACAGCCCCAGCATTTT. Protein product: CATLDSGQGQPQHF.

At least ten counts were recorded for this clonotype. The chain recombines TRBV10-1 with TRBJ1-1, with a possible D match to TRBD1 (5 bases). The CDR3 spans 13 residues. The V gene lost 7 bases and the J gene lost 2 bases, with 11 bases spanning the gap. Germline CDR1 WNHNN, CDR2 SYGVQD (reference sequence). CDR3 nucleotides: TGCGCCAGCACCAGACAGCCTAACACTGAAGCTTTCTTT. Translated, it gives CASTRQPNTEAFF.

This chain links TRBV9 with TRBJ2-7, with TRBD1 matching 8 bases. This CDR3 is 14 amino acids long. Germline lookup yields CDR1 SGDLS and CDR2 YYNGEE. Trimming cost V 3 bases and J 3 bases; bases outside gene matches: 5. The CDR3 region has the DNA TGTGCCAGCAGCGAGGGACAGGCATACTACGAGCAGTACTTC. It encodes CASSEGQAYYEQYF.

J is TRBJ2-7 and V is TRBV10-2; a possible D gene is TRBD1 (7 bases). The V gene lost 4 bases and the J gene lost 5 bases, with 24 bases spanning the gap. Germline loops: CDR1 WSHSY, CDR2 SAAADI. CDR3 length equals 17 residues. This chain's CDR3 is CASSVRGRVGRIHEQYF. CDR3 in DNA: TGCGCCAGCAGTGTTAGGGGGCGCGTAGGGAGGATCCACGAGCAGTACTTC.

The sample holds many counts of this clonotype. This chain connects TRBV5-1 to TRBJ2-2; D uncertain. CDR1 and CDR2 (germline): SGHRS, YFSETQ. This CDR3 region has 15 residues. V lost 0 bases and J 0 bases, leaving 6 bases between the germline ends. CDR3 in amino acids: CASSLDSPNTGELFF. DNA of the CDR3: TGCGCCAGCAGCTTGGACAGTCCGAACACCGGGGAGCTGTTTTTT.

The chain carries TRBV7-2 and TRBJ2-7; a weak D match, TRBD1 (6 bases). Trimming left V 5 bases short and J 3 bases short, with 14 bases between. Germline values: CDR1 SGHTA, CDR2 FQGNSA. The CDR3 length is 14 residues. CDR3 nucleotide sequence: TGTGCCAGCAGCGTTCCGGGACACTTCTACGAGCAGTACTTC. Encoded protein: CASSVPGHFYEQYF.

This chain uses TRBV2 with TRBJ2-7; TRBD1 agrees at 8 bases. The germline gives CDR1 SNHLY, CDR2 FYNNEI. V shed 6 bases, J shed 6 bases, and the junction held 4 bases outside the gene matches. This CDR3 is 12 amino acids long. CDR3 sequence: CASRTTGAEQYF. CDR3 DNA sequence: TGTGCCAGCAGGACGACAGGGGCCGAGCAGTACTTC.